One and the same sample provided the 6 T cell receptor beta chains below, sequenced in a study of post-analysis software for immune sequencing data. Overall study results and limits: With TRBV5-6, TRBV5-1 and TRBV20-1 included, about five TRBV segments were more frequent in patients than in controls.

Their antigens are not known. Unique molecular identifiers had been added to the TCR beta cDNA libraries. In TCRdb, the PCR reads were re-called with MiXCR into one record per CDR3 protein. The repertoire holds fewer than 850,000 distinct CDR3 sequences, with 25% to 30% as singletons. The sample comprised blood. The source is a girl aged 5-17 years with multiple sclerosis.

The chain is built from TRBV20-1 and TRBJ1-4; D unclear. The germline gives CDR1 DFQATT, CDR2 SNEGSKA (reference sequence). The CDR3 runs to 14 residues. The V and J ends lost 5 bases and 0 bases respectively, with 10 bases between them. CDR3 sequence: CSAGRVATNEKLFF. In DNA form, the CDR3 reads TGCAGTGCTGGTCGAGTTGCAACTAATGAAAAACTGTTTTTT.

The gene calls are TRBV7-2 and TRBJ1-1; D is unclear. V lost 1 base to trimming and J lost 1 base, with 13 bases between them. Germline-derived CDR1 and CDR2 are SGHTA and FQGNSA. This CDR3 contains 16 residues. The CDR3 region is CASSLVFGSPNTEAFF. The CDR3 nucleotides read TGTGCCAGCAGCTTAGTCTTCGGGTCCCCGAACACTGAAGCTTTCTTT. Full variable domain (missing parts from reference TRBV7-2 and TRBJ1-1): GAGVSQSPSNKVTEKGKDVELRCDPISGHTALYWYRQSLGQGLEFLIYFQGNSAPDKSGLPSDRFSAERTGGSVSTLTIQRTQQEDSAVYLCASSLVFGSPNTEAFFGQGTRLTVV.

This clonotype was counted between two and nine times. The rearrangement links TRBV7-2 to TRBJ2-3, with a weak D call TRBD1 (5 bases). This CDR3 is built from 17 residues. V lost 2 bases and J 1 base, leaving 16 bases between the germline ends. Looked up from germline, CDR1 is SGHTA and CDR2 is FQGNSA. CDR3 loop: CASSLWGRSLGTDTQYF. The CDR3 nucleotides read TGTGCCAGCAGCTTATGGGGCAGAAGCCTAGGCACAGATACGCAGTATTTT.

Concerning this clonotype itself: The junction differs from germline at one of its ends, possibly a read error. The V and J genes are TRBV12-3 or TRBV12-4 and TRBJ2-7; 9 nucleotides agree with TRBD2. CDR3 length: 15 amino acids. The chain's CDR3 is CVSSLEASGEYEQYF. The DNA of the CDR3 is TGTGTCAGCAGTTTAGAGGCTAGCGGGGAATACGAGCAGTACTTC.

The CDR3 loop reads CASSSTARDRGSETQYF. The CDR3 region has the DNA TGCGCCAGCAGCTCTACGGCCAGGGACAGGGGGAGTGAGACCCAGTACTTC. This rearrangement joins TRBV5-1 to TRBJ2-5, with 11 bases lining up with TRBD1. Germline V gene sequence: CDR1 SGHRS, CDR2 YFSETQ. The CDR3 is made up of 17 amino acids. V lost 3 bases, J lost 5 bases, and 12 bases stayed unmatched.

The chain recombines TRBV3-1 with TRBJ2-7, with TRBD2 matching 8 bases. The germline V gene encodes CDR1 LGHDT and CDR2 YNNKEL (reference sequence). There are 15 residues in the CDR3. Losses at the gene ends were 7 bases for V and 2 bases for J; bases not matched to a gene: 10. CDR3 coding DNA: TGTGCCAGCACCATCCTAGCGGGCGACCCCTACGAGCAGTACTTC. It specifies CASTILAGDPYEQYF.